Following are 9 T cell receptor beta chains from one sample sequenced in a study of CD8+ T cells in alopecia areata. Treatment in this sample: oral pan-JAK inhibitor, 5-10 mg twice daily. RNA was isolated and reverse transcribed to cDNA, the sequencing template. Data came from immunoSEQ multiplex PCR; TCRdb stores just in-frame clones and leaves some out. The table shows approximately 210,000 clones, with under 70% occurring only once. The source material was CD4+ T cells sorted from blood, sampled at week 4, from a patient treated with tofacitinib. These receptors all come from a human donor with alopecia areata.

The chain combines TRBV5-1 with TRBJ2-1, with D hard to call. Germline lookup yields CDR1 SGHRS and CDR2 YFSETQ. The CDR3 runs 12 residues. V lost 2 bases and J lost 9, with 9 bases in between. The CDR3 reads CASSFSRSEQFF. The CDR3 DNA follows: TGCGCCAGCAGCTTTAGCCGGAGTGAGCAGTTCTTC.

This clone was seen more than once but under ten times. The chain links TRBV7-8 to TRBJ2-1, with a possible D match to TRBD1 (6 bases). Per germline, CDR1 SGHVS and CDR2 FQNEAQ. Deletions cut 7 bases from V and 5 bases from J, with 15 bases between. The CDR3 is 14 amino acids. CDR3 region: CASKALRGNNEQFF. Written as DNA, the CDR3 is TGTGCCAGCAAGGCCTTGAGGGGGAACAATGAGCAGTTCTTC.

The V call is TRBV5-1, the J call TRBJ2-5; maybe TRBD1 (6 bases). V was cut by 4 bases and J by 1 base, with 8 bases left in between. CDR1 is SGHRS, CDR2 YFSETQ, per germline. The CDR3 totals 13 residues. The CDR3 spells CASSGGLQETQYF. The CDR3, as DNA: TGCGCCAGCAGCGGGGGCCTCCAAGAGACCCAGTACTTC.

This chain connects TRBV4-1 to TRBJ2-1, with TRBD2 matching over 7 bases. V gave up 0 bases and J gave up 2 bases; unmatched junction bases: 4. The CDR3 extends over 16 amino acids. Germline CDR1 is MGHRA and CDR2 is YSYEKL. CDR3 sequence: CASSQDRAGAYNEQFF. The CDR3 region has the DNA TGCGCCAGCAGCCAAGATAGGGCGGGGGCCTACAATGAGCAGTTCTTC.

This clone came up a few times. The rearrangement joins TRBV5-8 to TRBJ1-4; tentative D call: TRBD1 (5 bases). Germline CDR1 SGHTS, CDR2 YDEGEE. Trimming took 4 bases from V and 5 from J, leaving 18 bases between them. This CDR3 has 16 amino acids. The CDR3 nucleotides read TGTGCCAGCAGCGGGCCACGGGACGGCGCCAATGAAAAACTGTTTTTT. It specifies CASSGPRDGANEKLFF.

The gene calls are TRBV4-2 and TRBJ2-6; D is undetermined. The CDR3 length is 14 residues. With 0 bases removed from V and 2 bases from J, the gap between germline ends came to 2 bases. CDR1 LGHNA and CDR2 YNFKEQ come from the germline V gene. The CDR3 is CASSQEAGANVLTF. CDR3 bases: TGTGCCAGCAGCCAAGAAGCTGGGGCCAACGTCCTGACTTTC.

This clone was picked up a small number of times. The J gene is TRBJ2-2, the V gene TRBV27; 7 bases fit TRBD2. Germline V gives CDR1 MNHEY, CDR2 SMNVEV (reference sequence). There are 16 residues in the CDR3. V was pared by 6 bases and J by 1 base, with 8 bases of the junction left unmatched. CDR3 sequence: CASRRMGGMNTGELFF. Here the CDR3 DNA reads TGTGCCAGCAGAAGAATGGGGGGGATGAACACCGGGGAGCTGTTTTTT.

This clone was observed a few times. This chain's CDR3 is CASRPYRDQETQYF. The CDR3 DNA reads as TGTGCCAGCAGACCCTACAGGGATCAAGAGACCCAGTACTTC. The gene calls are TRBV27 and TRBJ2-5, with TRBD1 as a possible D gene (6 bases). The germline V gene has CDR1 MNHEY and CDR2 SMNVEV (reference sequence). There are 14 residues in the CDR3. V was cut by 6 bases and J by 2 bases, with 13 bases left in between.

About this clone itself: Other DNA sequences in the sample encode the same CDR3. The J gene is TRBJ1-4, the V gene TRBV27; no definite D call. Per the germline V gene, CDR1 is MNHEY and CDR2 is SMNVEV (reference sequence). CDR3 length equals 14 residues. The V end lost 3 bases, the J end lost 1 base, and 6 bases lay between the germline ends. The CDR3 bases are TGTGCCAGCAGTTTGGTAGGAACTAATGAAAAACTGTTTTTT. This encodes CASSLVGTNEKLFF.